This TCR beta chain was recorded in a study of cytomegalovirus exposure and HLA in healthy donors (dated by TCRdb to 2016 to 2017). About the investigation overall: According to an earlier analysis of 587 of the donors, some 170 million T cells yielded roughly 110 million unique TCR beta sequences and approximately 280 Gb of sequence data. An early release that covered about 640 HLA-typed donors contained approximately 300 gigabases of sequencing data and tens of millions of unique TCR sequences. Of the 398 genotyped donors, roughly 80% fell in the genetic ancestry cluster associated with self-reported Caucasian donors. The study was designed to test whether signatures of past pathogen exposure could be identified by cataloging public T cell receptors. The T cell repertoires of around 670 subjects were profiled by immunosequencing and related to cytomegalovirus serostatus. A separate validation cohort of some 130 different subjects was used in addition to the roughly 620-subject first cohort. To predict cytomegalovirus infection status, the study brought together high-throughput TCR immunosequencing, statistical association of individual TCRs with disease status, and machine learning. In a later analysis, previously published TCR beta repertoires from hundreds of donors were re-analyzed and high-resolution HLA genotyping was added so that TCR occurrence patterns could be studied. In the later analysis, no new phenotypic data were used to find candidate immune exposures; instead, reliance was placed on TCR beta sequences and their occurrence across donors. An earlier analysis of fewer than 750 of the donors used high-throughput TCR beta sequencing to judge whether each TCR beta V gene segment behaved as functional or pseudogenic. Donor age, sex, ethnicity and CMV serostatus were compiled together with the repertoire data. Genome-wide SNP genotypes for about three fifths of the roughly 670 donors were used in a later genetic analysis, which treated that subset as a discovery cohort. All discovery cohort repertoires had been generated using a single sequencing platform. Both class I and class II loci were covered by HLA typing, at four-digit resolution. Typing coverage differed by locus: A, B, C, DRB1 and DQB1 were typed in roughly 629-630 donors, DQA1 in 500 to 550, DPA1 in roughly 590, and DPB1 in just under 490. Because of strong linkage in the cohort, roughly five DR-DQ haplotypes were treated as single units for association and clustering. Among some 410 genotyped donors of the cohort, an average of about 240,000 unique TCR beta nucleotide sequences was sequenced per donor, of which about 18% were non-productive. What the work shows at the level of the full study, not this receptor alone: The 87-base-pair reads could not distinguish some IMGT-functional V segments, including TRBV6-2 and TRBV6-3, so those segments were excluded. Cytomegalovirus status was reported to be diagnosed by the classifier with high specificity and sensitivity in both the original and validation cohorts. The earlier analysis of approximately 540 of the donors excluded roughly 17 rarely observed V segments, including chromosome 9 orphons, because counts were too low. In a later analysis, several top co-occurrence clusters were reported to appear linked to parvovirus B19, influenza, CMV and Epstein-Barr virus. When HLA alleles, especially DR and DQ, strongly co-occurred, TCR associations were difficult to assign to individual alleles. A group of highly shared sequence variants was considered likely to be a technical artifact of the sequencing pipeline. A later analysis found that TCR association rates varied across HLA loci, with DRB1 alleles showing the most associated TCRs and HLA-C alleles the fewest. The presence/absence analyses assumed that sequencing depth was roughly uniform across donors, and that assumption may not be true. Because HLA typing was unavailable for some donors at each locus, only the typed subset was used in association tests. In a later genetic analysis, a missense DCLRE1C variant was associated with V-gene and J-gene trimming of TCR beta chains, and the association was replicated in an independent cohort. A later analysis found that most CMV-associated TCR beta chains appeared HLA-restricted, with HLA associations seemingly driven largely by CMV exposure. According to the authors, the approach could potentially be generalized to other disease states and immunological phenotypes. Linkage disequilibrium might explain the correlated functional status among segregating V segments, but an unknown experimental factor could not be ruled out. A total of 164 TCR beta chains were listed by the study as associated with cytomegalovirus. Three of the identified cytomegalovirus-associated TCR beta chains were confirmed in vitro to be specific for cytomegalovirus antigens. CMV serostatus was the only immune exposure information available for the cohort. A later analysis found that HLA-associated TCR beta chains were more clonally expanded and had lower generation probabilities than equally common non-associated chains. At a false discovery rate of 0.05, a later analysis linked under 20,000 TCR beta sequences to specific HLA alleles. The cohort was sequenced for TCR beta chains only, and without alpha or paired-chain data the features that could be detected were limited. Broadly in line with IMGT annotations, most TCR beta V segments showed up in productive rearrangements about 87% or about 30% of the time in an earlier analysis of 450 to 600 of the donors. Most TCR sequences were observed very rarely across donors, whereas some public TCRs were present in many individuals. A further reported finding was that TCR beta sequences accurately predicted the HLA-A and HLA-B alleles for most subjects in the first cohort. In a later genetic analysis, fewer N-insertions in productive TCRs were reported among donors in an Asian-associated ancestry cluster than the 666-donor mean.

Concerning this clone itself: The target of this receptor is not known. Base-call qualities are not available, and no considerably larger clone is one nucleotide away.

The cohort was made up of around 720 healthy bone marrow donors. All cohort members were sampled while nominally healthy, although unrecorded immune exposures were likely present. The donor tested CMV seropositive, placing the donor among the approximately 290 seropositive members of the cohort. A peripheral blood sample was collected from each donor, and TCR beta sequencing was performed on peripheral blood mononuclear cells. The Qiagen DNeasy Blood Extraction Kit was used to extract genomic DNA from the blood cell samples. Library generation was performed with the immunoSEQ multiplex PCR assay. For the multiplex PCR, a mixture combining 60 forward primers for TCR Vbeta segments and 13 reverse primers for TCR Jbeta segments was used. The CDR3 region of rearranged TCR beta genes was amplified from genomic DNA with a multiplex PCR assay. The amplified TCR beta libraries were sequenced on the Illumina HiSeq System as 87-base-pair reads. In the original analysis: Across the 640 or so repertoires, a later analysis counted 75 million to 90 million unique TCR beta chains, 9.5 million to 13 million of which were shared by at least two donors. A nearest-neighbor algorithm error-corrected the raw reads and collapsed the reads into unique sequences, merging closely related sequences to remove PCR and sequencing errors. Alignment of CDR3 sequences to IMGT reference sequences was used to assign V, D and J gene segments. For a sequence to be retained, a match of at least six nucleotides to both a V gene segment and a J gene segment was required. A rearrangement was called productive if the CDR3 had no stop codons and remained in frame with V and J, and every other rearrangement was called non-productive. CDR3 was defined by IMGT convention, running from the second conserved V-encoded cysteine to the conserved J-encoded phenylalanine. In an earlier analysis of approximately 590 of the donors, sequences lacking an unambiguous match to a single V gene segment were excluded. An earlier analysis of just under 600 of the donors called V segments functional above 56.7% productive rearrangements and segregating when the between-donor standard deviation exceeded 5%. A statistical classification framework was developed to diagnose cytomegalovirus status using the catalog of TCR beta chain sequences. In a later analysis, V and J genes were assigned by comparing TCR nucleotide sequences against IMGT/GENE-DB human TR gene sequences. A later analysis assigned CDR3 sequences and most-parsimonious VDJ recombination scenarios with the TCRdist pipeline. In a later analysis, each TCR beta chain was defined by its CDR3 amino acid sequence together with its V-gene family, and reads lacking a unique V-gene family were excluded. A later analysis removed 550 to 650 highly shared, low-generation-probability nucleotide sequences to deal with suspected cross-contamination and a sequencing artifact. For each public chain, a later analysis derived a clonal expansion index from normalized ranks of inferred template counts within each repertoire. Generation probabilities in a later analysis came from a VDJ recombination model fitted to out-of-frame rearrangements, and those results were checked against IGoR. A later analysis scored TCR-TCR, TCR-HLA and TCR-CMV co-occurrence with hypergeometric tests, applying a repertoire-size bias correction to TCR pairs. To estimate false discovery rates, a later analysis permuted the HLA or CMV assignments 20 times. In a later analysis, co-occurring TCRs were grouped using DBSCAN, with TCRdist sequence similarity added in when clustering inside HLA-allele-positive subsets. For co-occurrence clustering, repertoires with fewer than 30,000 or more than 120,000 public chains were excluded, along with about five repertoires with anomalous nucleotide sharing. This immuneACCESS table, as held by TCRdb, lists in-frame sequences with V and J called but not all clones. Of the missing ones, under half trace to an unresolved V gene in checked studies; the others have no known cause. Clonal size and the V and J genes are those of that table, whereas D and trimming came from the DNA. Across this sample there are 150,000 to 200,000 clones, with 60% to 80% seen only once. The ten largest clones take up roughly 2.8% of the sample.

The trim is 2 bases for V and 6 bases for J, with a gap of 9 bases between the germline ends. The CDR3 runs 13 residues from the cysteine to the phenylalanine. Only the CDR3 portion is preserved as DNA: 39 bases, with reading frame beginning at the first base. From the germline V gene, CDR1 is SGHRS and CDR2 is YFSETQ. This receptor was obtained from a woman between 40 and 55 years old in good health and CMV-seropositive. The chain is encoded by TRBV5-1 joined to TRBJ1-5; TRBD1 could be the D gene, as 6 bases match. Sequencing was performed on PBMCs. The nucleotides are TGCGCCAGCAGCTTTACAGGGTCTCAGCCCCAGCATTTT. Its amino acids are CASSFTGSQPQHF. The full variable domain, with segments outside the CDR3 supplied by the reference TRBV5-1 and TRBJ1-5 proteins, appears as KAGVTQTPRYLIKTRGQQVTLSCSPISGHRSVSWYQQTPGQGLQFLFEYFSETQRNKGNFPGRFSGRQFSNSRSEMNVSTLELGDSALYLCASSFTGSQPQHFGDGTRLSIL.